The present TCR beta chain was sequenced within a study of T cell responses to AZD1222 COVID-19 vaccine. Trimming removed 5 bases at V and 1 base at J, with 5 bases between. This CDR3 is 12 amino acids long. Germline V gene lookup returns CDR1 LNHDA and CDR2 SQIVND (reference sequence). The protocol was immunoSEQ multiplex PCR, while the TCRdb copy is restricted to in-frame clones and leaves out a portion. Of about 92,000 clones in the sample, roughly nine tenths were seen once. As concerns this clone: Its cognate antigen is unknown.

Study results and caveats: Increased Spike-specific TCR breadth and depth were observed after two AZD1222 doses. Clonal diversity may have been underestimated in mostly white British donors. Close to half of all spike-specific TCRs reportedly target regions of the variants that are unmutated.

The specimen comprised peripheral blood, sampled on day 0 of AZD1222 vaccination. J is TRBJ1-1 and V is TRBV19; no clear D. The sequence came from an adult in good health. CDR3 nucleotides: TGTGCCAGTAGTTCCCAGAACACTGAAGCTTTCTTT. Its translation: CASSSQNTEAFF.